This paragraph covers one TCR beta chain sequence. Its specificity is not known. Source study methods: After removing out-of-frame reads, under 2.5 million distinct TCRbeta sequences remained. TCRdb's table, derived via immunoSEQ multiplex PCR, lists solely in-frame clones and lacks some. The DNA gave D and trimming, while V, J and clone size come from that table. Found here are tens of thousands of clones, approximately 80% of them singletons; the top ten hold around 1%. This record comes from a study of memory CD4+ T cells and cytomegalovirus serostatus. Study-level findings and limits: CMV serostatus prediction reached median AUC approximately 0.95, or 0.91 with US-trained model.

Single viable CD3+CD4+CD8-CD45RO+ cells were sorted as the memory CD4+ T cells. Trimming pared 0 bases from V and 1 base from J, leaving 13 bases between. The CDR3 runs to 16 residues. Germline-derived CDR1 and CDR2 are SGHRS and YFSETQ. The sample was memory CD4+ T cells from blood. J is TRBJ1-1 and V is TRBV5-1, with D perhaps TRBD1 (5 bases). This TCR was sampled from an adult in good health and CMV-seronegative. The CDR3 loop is CASSLAGGSQNTEAFF. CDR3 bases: TGCGCCAGCAGCTTGGCCGGGGGGAGCCAGAACACTGAAGCTTTCTTT. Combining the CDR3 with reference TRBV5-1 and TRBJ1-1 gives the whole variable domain KAGVTQTPRYLIKTRGQQVTLSCSPISGHRSVSWYQQTPGQGLQFLFEYFSETQRNKGNFPGRFSGRQFSNSRSEMNVSTLELGDSALYLCASSLAGGSQNTEAFFGQGTRLTVV.